The 17 T cell receptor beta chains below were found in one sample sequenced in a study of identical twins. One entry per CDR3 protein, called by TCRdb with MiXCR from the 5' RACE reads. The sample shows 700,000 or so distinct CDR3 sequences, 8.5% to 9% of them seen only once. The sample was also linked to a second study, of yellow fever vaccine responses in identical twins.

Material: PBMCs. The receptors originated from a woman aged 18-35 years in good health.

This rearrangement joins TRBV9 to TRBJ1-1; D call uncertain. V was clipped by 4 bases and J by 3 bases, with 7 bases between them. The CDR3 loop spans 12 amino acids. Germline lookup yields CDR1 SGDLS and CDR2 YYNGEE. Here the CDR3 reads CASSKSDTEAFF. DNA of the CDR3: TGTGCCAGCAGCAAATCGGACACTGAAGCTTTCTTT.

The table lists this clonotype with a few counts. The rearrangement joins TRBV10-3 to TRBJ1-5, with D unclear. The germline V gene has CDR1 ENHRY and CDR2 SYGVKD. The CDR3 loop spans 13 amino acids. Trimming took 0 bases from V and 4 from J, leaving 4 bases between them. CDR3 in DNA: TGTGCCATCAGTGAGTCGGGGAATCAGCCCCAGCATTTT. Its protein product is CAISESGNQPQHF.

This rearrangement joins TRBV10-2 to TRBJ1-1; no reliable D call. This CDR3 contains 14 residues. Germline CDR1 is WSHSY and CDR2 is SAAADI. V lost 2 bases to trimming and J lost 0 bases, with 7 bases between them. In DNA form, the CDR3 reads TGCGCCAGCAGTGAGAGGTCGCTGAACACTGAAGCTTTCTTT. Its translation: CASSERSLNTEAFF.

This clonotype was counted at least ten times. This rearrangement joins TRBV2 to TRBJ2-3; D ambiguous. The CDR3 consists of 13 residues. Germline-derived CDR1 and CDR2 are SNHLY and FYNNEI. The V end was cut by 8 bases, the J end by 2 bases, with 11 bases between. The CDR3 nucleotides are TGTGCCAGCTATGGGCAGCTCACAGATACGCAGTATTTT. Its translation: CASYGQLTDTQYF.

This clonotype came up a few times. The J gene is TRBJ2-5, the V gene TRBV12-3 or TRBV12-4, with D possibly being TRBD1 (5 bases). Trimming removed 2 bases from V and 1 base from J, with 11 bases in between. This CDR3 contains 15 residues. This CDR3 reads CASSLRGWGQETQYF. The CDR3 DNA reads as TGTGCCAGCAGTTTAAGGGGTTGGGGCCAAGAGACCCAGTACTTC.

This clonotype was picked up a small number of times. The chain has TRBV7-2 and TRBJ2-7; 7 nucleotides match TRBD2. This CDR3 comprises 15 residues. Trimming removed 7 bases from V and 2 bases from J; junction bases left unmatched: 11. CDR1 is SGHTA, CDR2 FQGNSA, per germline. CDR3 in DNA: TGTGCCAGCACCTCCGGGAGCGGGATGACCTACGAGCAGTACTTC. Translated: CASTSGSGMTYEQYF.

The gene calls are TRBV5-1 and TRBJ2-1; TRBD1 or TRBD2 may be the D gene (6 bases each). CDR1 and CDR2 from the germline V gene are SGHRS and YFSETQ. The CDR3 covers 13 residues. Trimming took 9 bases from V and 8 from J, leaving 18 bases between them. The DNA of the CDR3 is TGCGCCAAAAAATTGTGGGGGGCGGATGAGCAGTTCTTC. Amino acid sequence: CAKKLWGADEQFF.

The chain uses TRBV7-2 and TRBJ2-2, with a possible D match to TRBD1 (6 bases). The V and J ends lost 4 bases and 7 bases respectively, with 16 bases between them. Germline V gene lookup returns CDR1 SGHTA and CDR2 FQGNSA. CDR3 length equals 15 residues. The CDR3 DNA reads as TGTGCCAGCAGCTCATCCCTGGGGGCTGGCGGGGAGCTGTTTTTT. Translated, it gives CASSSSLGAGGELFF. Combining the CDR3 with reference TRBV7-2 and TRBJ2-2 gives the whole variable domain GAGVSQSPSNKVTEKGKDVELRCDPISGHTALYWYRQSLGQGLEFLIYFQGNSAPDKSGLPSDRFSAERTGGSVSTLTIQRTQQEDSAVYLCASSSSLGAGGELFFGEGSRLTVL.

The chain employs TRBV2 and TRBJ2-3; TRBD1 matches at 9 bases. Germline lookup yields CDR1 SNHLY and CDR2 FYNNEI. There are 15 residues in the CDR3. V trimming: 6 bases; J trimming: 11 bases; junction bases outside the gene matches: 15. CDR3 sequence: CASSAGTGTRGRQYF. In DNA, the CDR3 is TGTGCCAGCAGCGCCGGGACAGGGACCCGGGGCAGGCAGTATTTT.

V gene TRBV12-3 or TRBV12-4 combines with J gene TRBJ2-5; either TRBD1 or TRBD2 may supply D (6 bases each). There are 15 residues in the CDR3. V dropped 5 bases and J dropped 6 bases, with 19 bases sitting between them. In DNA form, the CDR3 reads TGTGCCAGCAGTGCACGACTAGGGGGTGTTAAGACCCAGTACTTC. Translation gives CASSARLGGVKTQYF.

This clonotype has a handful of counts. The chain is built from TRBV24-1 and TRBJ2-7; a weak D match, TRBD1 (6 bases). V lost 2 bases to trimming and J lost 6 bases, with 13 bases between them. CDR1 is KGHDR and CDR2 is SFDVKD in the germline V gene. This CDR3 contains 14 residues. Written as DNA, the CDR3 is TGTGCCACCAGTGATTCCCCGGGACAAGGCGAGCAGTACTTC. This encodes CATSDSPGQGEQYF.

This clonotype was observed a handful of times. The V gene is TRBV9, the J gene TRBJ2-1, with D perhaps TRBD2 (6 bases). The CDR3 is made up of 16 amino acids. The V end lost 3 bases, the J end lost 2 bases, and 15 bases lay between the germline ends. Per the germline V gene, CDR1 is SGDLS and CDR2 is YYNGEE. In DNA form, the CDR3 reads TGTGCCAGCAGCGCAGTCGGGGGAGGTGCCTACAATGAGCAGTTCTTC. This encodes CASSAVGGGAYNEQFF. The complete variable domain, with remaining parts taken from reference TRBV9 and TRBJ2-1, reads DSGVTQTPKHLITATGQRVTLRCSPRSGDLSVYWYQQSLDQGLQFLIQYYNGEERAKGNILERFSAQQFPDLHSELNLSSLELGDSALYFCASSAVGGGAYNEQFFGPGTRLTVL.

The chain combines TRBV11-1 with TRBJ2-6; 12 bases are shared with TRBD2. This CDR3 is built from 20 residues. Germline lookup yields CDR1 SGHAT and CDR2 FQDESV (reference sequence). V shed 4 bases, J shed 0 bases, and the junction held 10 bases outside the gene matches. DNA for the CDR3: TGTGCCAGCAGCTCAAGTCCGGGACTAGCGGGCTTCTCTGGGGCCAACGTCCTGACTTTC. Its translation: CASSSSPGLAGFSGANVLTF.

The chain carries TRBV5-1 and TRBJ1-5; 8 bases agree with TRBD1. J gave up 4 bases and V 4 bases, and 7 bases lay outside the gene matches. Germline CDR1 SGHRS, CDR2 YFSETQ. The CDR3 totals 15 residues. The CDR3 sequence is CASSMGTGRNQPQHF. The CDR3, as DNA: TGCGCCAGCAGCATGGGGACAGGCCGTAATCAGCCCCAGCATTTT.

This clonotype was found a few times. CDR3 region: CSAAGTSLTKVQDYEQYF. CDR3 sequence (DNA): TGCAGTGCAGCTGGGACCTCACTGACCAAAGTCCAAGACTACGAGCAGTACTTC. The chain recombines TRBV20-1 with TRBJ2-7, with D perhaps assigned TRBD1 or TRBD2 (5 bases each). Trimming cost V 6 bases and J 3 bases, with 30 bases left between them. The CDR3 extends over 18 amino acids. The germline V gene has CDR1 DFQATT and CDR2 SNEGSKA (reference sequence).

The V call is TRBV24-1, the J call TRBJ1-5; D gene unclear. The CDR3 runs to 16 residues. Trimming removed 2 bases at V and 0 bases at J, with 10 bases between. Germline loops: CDR1 KGHDR, CDR2 SFDVKD. CDR3: CATSDSGIHSNQPQHF. CDR3 DNA sequence: TGTGCCACCAGTGATTCTGGGATACATAGCAATCAGCCCCAGCATTTT.

This clonotype was recorded many times. V usage is TRBV19 and J usage is TRBJ1-2; D gene uncertain. CDR1 is LNHDA and CDR2 is SQIVND in the germline V gene (reference sequence). Trimming removed 11 bases from V and 8 bases from J, with 12 bases in between. This CDR3 spans 10 amino acids. CDR3 protein: CASRRSGYTF. The DNA of the CDR3 is TGTGCCTCCCGTAGAAGCGGCTACACCTTC.